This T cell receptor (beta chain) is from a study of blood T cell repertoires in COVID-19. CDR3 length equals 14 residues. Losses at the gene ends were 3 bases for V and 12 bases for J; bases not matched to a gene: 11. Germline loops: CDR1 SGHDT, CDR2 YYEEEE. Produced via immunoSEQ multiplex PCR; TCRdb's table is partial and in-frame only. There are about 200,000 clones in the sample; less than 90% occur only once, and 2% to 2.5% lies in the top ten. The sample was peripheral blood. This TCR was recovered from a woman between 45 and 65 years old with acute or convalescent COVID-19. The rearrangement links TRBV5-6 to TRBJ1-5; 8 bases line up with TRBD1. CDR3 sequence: CASSSKDRVSSQHF. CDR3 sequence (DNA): TGTGCCAGCAGCTCCAAGGACAGGGTCAGTAGCCAGCATTTT.